The following is a T cell receptor (beta chain) sequence with its context. What it binds is unknown. Germline and junction disagree at one end, which may indicate a read error. This sample is part of a study of naive and memory T cell subsets. Study-level results: Naive repertoires, especially CD8, held a few larger clonotypes, possibly memory cells re-expressing CD45RA.

CDR3 size: 17 residues. The germline V gene has CDR1 LGHNA and CDR2 YSLEER. An equimolar mix of two oligonucleotides served as the beta constant-region primer for TRBC1 and TRBC2. Ligated cDNA was amplified by four rounds of PCR with nested alpha and beta constant-region primers and SP2. TCRdb re-derived calls from the UMI-ligation and nested PCR reads in MiXCR, one entry per CDR3 protein. The repertoire consists of 99,000 or so distinct CDR3 sequences, with about 15% occurring once and the leading ten covering roughly 2.8%. This sequence joins TRBV4-3 and TRBJ2-2, with D tentatively TRBD2 (6 bases). This receptor was identified in a human donor in good health. Sequenced: naive CD8+ T cells from blood. This chain's CDR3 is CASNQDAGLGRTGELFF. CDR3 bases: TGCGCCAGCAACCAAGACGCAGGCCTGGGGAGGACCGGGGAGCTGTTTTTT.